A selection of T cell receptor beta chains follows, all from one sample in a study of blood T cell repertoires in COVID-19. Clones were sequenced by immunoSEQ multiplex PCR, and TCRdb holds only the in-frame ones, with some missing. Of a few hundred thousand clones in the sample, just under 90% were seen once. The material sequenced was PBMCs or T cells enriched from blood (not recorded which). All receptors derive from a young man who had recovered from COVID-19. Each CDR3 is given with its conserved first and last residue. Each record gives: V gene, clone size, J gene, CDR3 protein. The size field is filled for only some rows; it gives once, few, many or a size class.

TRBV28	few	TRBJ1-6	CASTERDSPLHF
TRBV11-2	.	TRBJ1-4	CASSLRIETRGKLFF
TRBV14	.	TRBJ1-2	CASSQDFRGVYGYTF
TRBV3-1/TRBV3-2	.	TRBJ1-2	CASSLQGANYGYTF
TRBV10-1	.	TRBJ1-1	CASSLTTGPENTEAFF
TRBV21-1	few	TRBJ1-2	CASSKGAYGYTF
TRBV6-1	once	TRBJ2-7	CASSEVAGFYEQYF
TRBV3-1/TRBV3-2	.	TRBJ1-6	CASSQAFGFSANSPLHF
TRBV5-8	once	TRBJ1-1	CASSPEQRNTEAFF
TRBV6-5	.	TRBJ2-5	CASSYSGDRQETQYF
TRBV24-1	.	TRBJ1-2	CATSDPNRGSDGYTF
TRBV18	.	TRBJ2-7	CASSPGGQRDGEQYF
TRBV29-1	.	TRBJ2-7	CSVIAGSSYEQYF
TRBV27	.	TRBJ1-2	CASLDRNYGYTF
TRBV30	.	TRBJ1-2	CAWSANRAHGYTF
TRBV18	.	TRBJ1-1	CASSPFQAGSAEAFF
TRBV4-3	.	TRBJ1-1	CASSQEAGTGGNTEAFF